This entry features one T cell receptor (beta chain) sequence. Antigen unknown. Profiled with immunoSEQ multiplex PCR; TCRdb holds only in-frame clones, not every one. The sample has roughly 140,000 clones, approximately 72% seen once. V was cut by 10 bases and J by 4 bases, with 16 bases left in between. Germline V gene sequence: CDR1 ENHRY, CDR2 SYGVKD. The CDR3 has 13 amino acids. This specimen comes from a study of PD-1 blockade in classical Hodgkin lymphoma. About the study: Patients were treated with nivolumab at 3 mg/kg, and this was given intravenously every 2 weeks. Broader study findings: Those patients who began receiving nivolumab less than 1 year after ASCT had lower diversity, and they were excluded. The study found that TCR diversity rose significantly by C4D1 in CD4+ but not CD8+ cells. Although disease activity or prior therapy may be involved, causes of the repertoire differences remain undefined.

All patients relapsed after autologous stem cell transplantation, and brentuximab vedotin exposure varied. The source is a human donor with classical Hodgkin lymphoma. V gene TRBV10-3 combines with J gene TRBJ2-5; D not resolved. Sequencing used peripheral blood mononuclear cells (PBMCs), obtained before the second cycle of nivolumab. The CDR3, as DNA: TGTGCCACCCGAAGGCCCGAAGGAGAGACCCAGTACTTC. Encoded protein: CATRRPEGETQYF.